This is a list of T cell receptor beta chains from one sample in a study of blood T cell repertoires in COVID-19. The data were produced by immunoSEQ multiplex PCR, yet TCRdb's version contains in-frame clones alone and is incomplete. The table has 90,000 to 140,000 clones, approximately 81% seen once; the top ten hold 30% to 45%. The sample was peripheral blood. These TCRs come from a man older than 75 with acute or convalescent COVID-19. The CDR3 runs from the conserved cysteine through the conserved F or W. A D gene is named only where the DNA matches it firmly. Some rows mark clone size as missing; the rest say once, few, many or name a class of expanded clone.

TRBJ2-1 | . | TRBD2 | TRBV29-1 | TGCAGCGCCGGGGGGGGTAGCGCCCACAATGAGCAGTTCTTC | CSAGGGSAHNEQFF
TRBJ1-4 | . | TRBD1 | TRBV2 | TGTGCCAGCGATTCACCCCCTGGGGTACAGGGGGCACATGAAAAACTGTTTTTT | CASDSPPGVQGAHEKLFF
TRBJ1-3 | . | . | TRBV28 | TGTGCCAGCACCCCGAGAGGTTCCAGCTCTGGAAACACCATATATTTT | CASTPRGSSSGNTIYF
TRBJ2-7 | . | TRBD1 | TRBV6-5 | TGTGCCAGCAGTTTTACTACAGGGGGCTCCGAGCAGTACTTC | CASSFTTGGSEQYF
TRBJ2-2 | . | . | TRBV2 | TGTGCCAGCAGTGATAGCAGGGTCTTTGGAACCGGGGAGCTGTTTTTT | CASSDSRVFGTGELFF
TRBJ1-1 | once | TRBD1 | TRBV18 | TGTGCCAGCTCACAACAGGGGCAGAACACTGAAGCTTTCTTT | CASSQQGQNTEAFF
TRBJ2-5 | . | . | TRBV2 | TGTGCCAGCAGTGAAGGGCAGATGGAGACCCAGTACTTC | CASSEGQMETQYF
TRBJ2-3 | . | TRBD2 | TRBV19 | TGTGCCAGTAGTGGTCGGACTAGCGGGAAGGCAGATACGCAGTATTTT | CASSGRTSGKADTQYF
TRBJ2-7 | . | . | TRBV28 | TGTGCCAGCAGCACCACCGATCTAGGGGGACGGGGCTACGACTTC | CASSTTDLGGRGYDF
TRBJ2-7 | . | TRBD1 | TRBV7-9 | TGTGCCAGCAACGAGCGACAGGGGCCAAACGAGCAGTACTTC | CASNERQGPNEQYF
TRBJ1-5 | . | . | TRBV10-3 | TGTGCCATCAGCTCCGGGAACAATCAGCCCCAGCATTTT | CAISSGNNQPQHF
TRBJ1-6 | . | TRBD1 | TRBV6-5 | TGTGCCAGCAGTTCTGGACAGGGCTTTCTAGCTTCACCCCTCCACTTT | CASSSGQGFLASPLHF
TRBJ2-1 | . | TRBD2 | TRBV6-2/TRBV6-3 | TGTGCCAGCAGTTACCCCACCGGGACTAGGTTTAACAATGAGCAGTTCTTC | CASSYPTGTRFNNEQFF
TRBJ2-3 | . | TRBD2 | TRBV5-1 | TGCGCCAGCAGCGAAGGGACTAGCGGTCGCACAGATACGCAGTATTTT | CASSEGTSGRTDTQYF
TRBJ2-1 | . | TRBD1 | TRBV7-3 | TGTGCCAGCAGCTTAATCGGGACAGACCCCTACAATGAGCAGTTCTTC | CASSLIGTDPYNEQFF
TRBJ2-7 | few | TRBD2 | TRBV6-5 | TGTGCCAGCAGTTACTCTAGGCCCCGGGACTACTACGAGCAGTACTTC | CASSYSRPRDYYEQYF
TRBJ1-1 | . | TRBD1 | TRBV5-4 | TGTGCCAGCAGCCCAACAGGGGTGAACACTGAAGCTTTCTTT | CASSPTGVNTEAFF
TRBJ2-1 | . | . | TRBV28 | TGTGCCAGCAGTTACCCCGGGAGTACAACGGGCGATGAGCAGTTCTTC | CASSYPGSTTGDEQFF